The 6 T cell receptor beta chains below all came from one sample that was sequenced in a study of molecular identifiers for immune sequencing clone quantification. TCRdb analysed the PCR reads with MiXCR anew, one entry per CDR3 protein. The data contain more than 450,000 distinct CDR3 sequences, over 20% of them singletons. The sequenced sample was naive CD8+ T cells from blood, with Jurkat cell RNA spiked in. Subset noted: FACS-sorted CD8+CD4-CCR7+CD45RA+ naive T cells. These receptors came from a human donor in good health. Some libraries in this study had Jurkat cell RNA spiked in.

This clonotype was seen only a few times. The chain links TRBV13 to TRBJ2-3, with 8 nucleotides matching TRBD1. Trimming cost V 5 bases and J 2 bases; bases outside gene matches: 9. Germline values: CDR1 PRHDT, CDR2 FYEKMQ (reference sequence). This CDR3 contains 16 residues. Here the CDR3 reads CASSHTTGADTDTQYF. The CDR3 nucleotides are TGTGCCAGCAGCCACACGACAGGGGCCGACACAGATACGCAGTATTTT.

The chain employs TRBV27 and TRBJ2-7, with D possibly TRBD2 on 5 matching bases. Germline V gene data show CDR1 as MNHEY and CDR2 as SMNVEV (reference sequence). Trimming stripped 2 bases from V and 0 bases from J, with 8 bases between. This CDR3 spans 14 amino acids. In DNA, the CDR3 is TGTGCCAGCAGTTTAGGAGGCTACTCCTACGAGCAGTACGTC. It encodes CASSLGGYSYEQYV.

This clonotype was detected a few times. The rearrangement links TRBV27 to TRBJ1-2, with D maybe TRBD1 (6 bases). The CDR3 totals 15 residues. CDR1 and CDR2 from the germline V gene are MNHEY and SMNVEV (reference sequence). Deletions cut 3 bases from V and 7 bases from J, with 18 bases between. CDR3 loop: CASSLSGQGFTGYTF. CDR3 sequence (DNA): TGTGCCAGCAGTTTGTCGGGGCAGGGGTTTACTGGCTACACCTTC.

Many counts were recorded for this clonotype. The chain couples TRBV13 to TRBJ2-2; maybe TRBD1 (6 bases). In germline, CDR1 is PRHDT, CDR2 FYEKMQ (reference sequence). V was cut by 3 bases and J by 0 bases, with 8 bases left in between. This CDR3 region has 15 residues. CDR3: CASSFQGPNTGELFF. CDR3 sequence (DNA): TGTGCCAGCAGCTTCCAGGGGCCGAACACCGGGGAGCTGTTTTTT.

V gene TRBV7-9 combines with J gene TRBJ2-2, with unresolved D. Germline V lookup: CDR1 SEHNR, CDR2 FQNEAQ (reference sequence). The ends were cut back, 2 bases at V and 8 bases at J, with 3 bases in the middle. The CDR3 has 11 amino acids. In DNA form, the CDR3 reads TGTGCCAGCAGCTTACAGGGGGAGCTGTTTTTT. Translated: CASSLQGELFF.

This clonotype was recorded at least ten times. The chain links TRBV6-5 to TRBJ1-2; maybe TRBD1 (5 bases). This CDR3 is built from 14 residues. Trimming left V 2 bases short and J 0 bases short, with 7 bases between. Germline V gives CDR1 MNHEY, CDR2 SVGAGI. The CDR3 DNA is TGTGCCAGCAGTTACGGGGGGGCTAACTATGGCTACACCTTC. Residues: CASSYGGANYGYTF.